This T cell receptor (beta chain) stems from a study of T cells after yellow fever vaccination. The CDR3 is 13 amino acids. Germline assignment: CDR1 DFQATT and CDR2 SNEGSKA (reference sequence). The V gene lost 2 bases and the J gene lost 4 bases, with 11 bases spanning the gap. TCRdb reprocessed the 5' RACE reads via MiXCR and lists one record per CDR3 protein. This table holds over 150,000 distinct CDR3 sequences, approximately 6.2% found once. The sequences come from CD4+ T cells sorted from PBMCs, collected on the day of the first yellow fever vaccination. The TCR comes from a man in his late teens or twenties who received the YFV17D yellow fever vaccine. V gene TRBV20-1 combines with J gene TRBJ2-5, with D unclear. The DNA for the CDR3 is TGCAGTGCTAGAATTATGGGCGGAGAGACCCAGTACTTC. Residues: CSARIMGGETQYF.